This section outlines one T cell receptor (beta chain) sequence together with its context. Its antigen is unidentified. These data originate in a study of T cells in Graves' hyperthyroidism and ophthalmopathy. Findings and limits, study-wide: Most thyroid clonotypes with frequency above 0.001 were detected in blood.

TCR beta CDR3 sequences were amplified from RNA transcripts. The primer set for the first-round RT-PCR of the TCR CDR3 was HTBI. In TCRdb, the multiplex PCR reads were re-called with MiXCR into one record per CDR3 protein. The table has around 690,000 distinct CDR3 sequences, 15% to 20% seen once. The specimen was blood. The receptor was isolated from a man in his forties or fifties with Graves' hyperthyroidism.

The CDR3 loop is CASSPRQEANYGYTF. DNA of the CDR3: TGTGCCAGCTCACCACGCCAGGAAGCTAACTATGGCTACACCTTC. The chain is built from TRBV18 and TRBJ1-2, with unresolved D. V shed 1 base and J shed 0 bases, with 9 bases lying between them. This CDR3 contains 15 residues. Germline assignment: CDR1 KGHSH and CDR2 LQKENI.